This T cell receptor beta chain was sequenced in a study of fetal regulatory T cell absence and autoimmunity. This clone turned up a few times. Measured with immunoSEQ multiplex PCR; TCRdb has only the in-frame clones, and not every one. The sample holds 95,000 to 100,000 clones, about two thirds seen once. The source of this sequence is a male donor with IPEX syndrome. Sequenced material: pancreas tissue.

The CDR3 DNA reads as TGCGCCAGCATAGGGACTGCTTACGAGCAGTACTTC. It encodes CASIGTAYEQYF. The genes are TRBV10-2 and TRBJ2-7, with a possible D match to TRBD2 (6 bases). Germline V gene lookup returns CDR1 WSHSY and CDR2 SAAADI. Trimming left V 7 bases short and J 4 bases short, with 11 bases between. The CDR3 spans 12 residues.